Ten or more counts support the clone carrying this T cell receptor (beta chain). Its specificity is unknown. Trimming removed 4 bases from V and 2 bases from J, with 14 bases in between. Germline values: CDR1 MGHRA, CDR2 YSYEKL. This CDR3 region has 15 residues. This sample is drawn from a study of T-cell memory formation after mild COVID-19. Study-wide results and caveats: Clones contracting over day 15 to 85 were CD4/CD8 balanced, with later expanders leaning CD4+. Contracting CD4+ clones sat mainly in CM and EM; CD8+ in EMRA.

Amplification by 5'RACE using constant-segment primers produced TCR alpha and TCR beta cDNA libraries that carried sample barcodes and UMIs. TCRdb re-called the 5' RACE reads through MiXCR, storing one row per CDR3 protein. There are tens of thousands of distinct CDR3 sequences in the sample; approximately 6.8% occur only once, and 1.4% lies in the top ten. Input material: PBMCs or a T cell subset sorted from them (not recorded which). The TCR originated in a man younger than 35 who had mild COVID-19 (a few samples of this study predate the infection). Cell type and time point are not known. V is TRBV4-1 and J is TRBJ2-5, with a tentative D call TRBD1 (6 bases). The CDR3: CASSPGTNPQETQYF. The CDR3 DNA reads TGCGCCAGCAGCCCGGGGACAAATCCTCAAGAGACCCAGTACTTC.